These 6 T cell receptor beta chains came from one sample sequenced in a study of Ad26.COV2.S vaccination and SARS-CoV-2 variants. This table comes from immunoSEQ multiplex PCR, and its TCRdb copy is limited to in-frame clones, with some not included. The data show about 410,000 clones, with 75% to 90% seen just once and 3% to 4.5% held by the top ten. Treatment: some 20 received Ad26.COV2.S at low or high dose, single or two shots; about five received placebo; per-sample allocation not given. Samples analyzed were those drawn on day 63 after the first vaccine or placebo injection. The sample was peripheral blood, taken in a trial of Ad26.COV2.S vaccine versus placebo. The origin of the receptors is a person aged 18-60 years who received the Ad26.COV2.S COVID-19 vaccine or a placebo.

The V gene is TRBV10-1, the J gene TRBJ2-3; possible D gene TRBD2, 5 bases. Trimming cost V 8 bases and J 5 bases, with 20 bases left between them. CDR3 size: 15 residues. Per the germline V gene, CDR1 is WNHNN and CDR2 is SYGVQD (reference sequence). CDR3 nucleotide sequence: TGCGCCAGCTCGAACGGAGGACTCCTGGGAGATACGCAGTATTTT. It specifies CASSNGGLLGDTQYF.

The J gene is TRBJ2-7, the V gene TRBV27, with D perhaps matching TRBD2 (5 bases). From germline, CDR1 is MNHEY and CDR2 SMNVEV (reference sequence). This CDR3 has 14 residues. Trimming left V 0 bases short and J 2 bases short, with 8 bases between. DNA for the CDR3: TGTGCCAGCAGTTTATCTCGGGGTGCCTACGAGCAGTACTTC. The encoded protein is CASSLSRGAYEQYF.

The genes are TRBV6-5 and TRBJ1-1, with D unresolved. Trimming removed 4 bases from V and 3 bases from J, with 15 bases in between. Germline assignment: CDR1 MNHEY and CDR2 SVGAGI. The CDR3 is 15 amino acids. The CDR3 here is CASSSLPPRDTEAFF. The CDR3 DNA is TGTGCCAGCAGTTCATTGCCCCCGAGGGACACTGAAGCTTTCTTT.

V usage is TRBV5-6 and J usage is TRBJ2-7; TRBD1 matches at 10 bases. V trimming: 7 bases; J trimming: 4 bases; junction bases outside the gene matches: 14. The CDR3 is 16 residues long. In germline, CDR1 is SGHDT, CDR2 YYEEEE. For the CDR3, the DNA is TGTGCCAGCGCACGGAGGAGCCGGGACAGGGGTTACGAGCAGTACTTC. Its translation is CASARRSRDRGYEQYF.

The chain employs TRBV20-1 and TRBJ1-5; D gene unclear. The CDR3 is 13 amino acids. Germline CDR1 reads DFQATT; CDR2 reads SNEGSKA (reference sequence). Trimming removed 3 bases from V and 2 bases from J, with 8 bases in between. The DNA for the CDR3 is TGCAGTGCTAGTGGAATTGGCAATCAGCCCCAGCATTTT. This sequence encodes CSASGIGNQPQHF.

The chain employs TRBV11-2 and TRBJ2-3; D is unclear. CDR3 length: 16 amino acids. From germline, CDR1 is SGHAT and CDR2 FQNNGV. V lost 0 bases to trimming and J lost 2 bases, with 12 bases between them. CDR3 region: CASSLDSVLPTDTQYF. CDR3 bases: TGTGCCAGCAGCTTAGATTCGGTCCTACCCACAGATACGCAGTATTTT.